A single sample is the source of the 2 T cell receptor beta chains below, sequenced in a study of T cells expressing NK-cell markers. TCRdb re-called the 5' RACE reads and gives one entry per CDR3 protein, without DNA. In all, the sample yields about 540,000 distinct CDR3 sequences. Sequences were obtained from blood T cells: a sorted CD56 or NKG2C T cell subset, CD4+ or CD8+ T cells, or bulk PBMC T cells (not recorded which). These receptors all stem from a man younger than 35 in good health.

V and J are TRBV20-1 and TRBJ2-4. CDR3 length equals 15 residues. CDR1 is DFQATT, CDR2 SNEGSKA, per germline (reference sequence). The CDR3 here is CSARDLSSSKNIQYF.

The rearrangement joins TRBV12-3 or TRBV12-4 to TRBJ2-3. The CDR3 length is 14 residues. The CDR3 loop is CASSTFASTDTQYF.